This note documents a single TCR beta chain sequence. Using immunoSEQ multiplex PCR, the repertoire was profiled, and TCRdb retains in-frame clones only, with some absent. The sample consists of 55,000 to 65,000 clones, almost 95% of them appearing once. The sample is drawn from a study of T cell changes during pregnancy in multiple sclerosis. The V segment lost 3 bases and the J segment 4 bases; nucleotides outside the gene matches: 4. Germline V gene data show CDR1 as SGDLS and CDR2 as YYNGEE. The length of the CDR3 is 14 residues. The source is a female donor with multiple sclerosis, enrolled in a pregnancy study. The specimen comprised peripheral blood, sampled in the first trimester of pregnancy. This chain uses TRBV9 with TRBJ1-1, with 9 nucleotides matching TRBD1. The CDR3 DNA reads as TGTGCCAGCAGCGGACAGGGGGTAGGCACTGAAGCTTTCTTT. Amino acids: CASSGQGVGTEAFF.